A single T cell receptor (beta chain) is shown here with its context. The same CDR3 can be traced to other DNA sequences in this sample. Sequencing targeted expressed TCRB transcripts, as all isolated RNA had been reverse transcribed. The data were produced by immunoSEQ multiplex PCR, yet TCRdb's version contains in-frame clones alone and is incomplete. The table includes a few hundred thousand clones, less than 35% detected once. The purity of all sorted populations exceeded 98%. This specimen belongs to a study of beta chain features in type 1 diabetes. Germline V gives CDR1 SQVTM, CDR2 ANQGSEA. The V and J ends lost 7 bases and 2 bases respectively, with 11 bases between them. This CDR3 is built from 12 residues.

The TCR sequence derives from a man aged 30-40 years in good health. Input material: central memory CD4+ T cells from blood. The rearrangement joins TRBV29-1 to TRBJ1-1; D is possibly TRBD1 (5 bases). The CDR3 coding sequence is TGCAGCGCCGCTAGGGGAAACACTGAAGCTTTCTTT. Amino acid sequence: CSAARGNTEAFF. Full variable domain (missing parts from reference TRBV29-1 and TRBJ1-1): SAVISQKPSRDICQRGTSLTIQCQVDSQVTMMFWYRQQPGQSLTLIATANQGSEATYESGFVIDKFPISRPNLTFSTLTVSNMSPEDSSIYLCSAARGNTEAFFGQGTRLTVV.